This is a list of T cell receptor beta chains from one sample in a study of blood T cell repertoires in COVID-19. Sequencing used immunoSEQ multiplex PCR; TCRdb keeps in-frame clones, though not all of them. The data show 350,000 to 450,000 clones, approximately 90% seen once. The sample comprised PBMCs or T cells enriched from blood (not recorded which). These receptors were obtained from a middle-aged woman who had been exposed to COVID-19. The CDR3 runs from the conserved cysteine through the conserved F or W. A D gene is named only where the DNA matches it firmly. Clone size is stated in some rows and not others, as once, few, many or a class when expanded.

j_call: TRBJ2-2
clone_size: once
d_call: .
v_call: TRBV27
cdr3_nt: TGTGCCAGCACCCCAAGACAGAACACCGGGGAGCTGTTTTTT
cdr3_aa: CASTPRQNTGELFF

j_call: TRBJ1-3
clone_size: .
d_call: .
v_call: TRBV9
cdr3_nt: TGTGCCAGCAGCGCCGAGGAGGGGACTGGAAACACCATATATTTT
cdr3_aa: CASSAEEGTGNTIYF

j_call: TRBJ2-1
clone_size: .
d_call: TRBD2
v_call: TRBV13
cdr3_nt: TGTGCCAGCAGCTTAGGCTTGGGAGGGCCCTCGTGGAATGAGCAGTTCTTC
cdr3_aa: CASSLGLGGPSWNEQFF

j_call: TRBJ1-5
clone_size: .
d_call: .
v_call: TRBV21-1
cdr3_nt: TGTGCCAGCAGCATAGACAGGGAGAATCAGCCCCAGCATTTT
cdr3_aa: CASSIDRENQPQHF

j_call: TRBJ1-2
clone_size: .
d_call: .
v_call: TRBV24-1
cdr3_nt: TGTGCCACCAGTGCCCTAGGGGGGGATCCGGCTAACTATGGCTACACCTTC
cdr3_aa: CATSALGGDPANYGYTF

j_call: TRBJ2-1
clone_size: .
d_call: .
v_call: TRBV5-6
cdr3_nt: TGTGCCAGCAGCCCGATGGCCAGGGGGACTTACAATGAGCAGTTCTTC
cdr3_aa: CASSPMARGTYNEQFF

j_call: TRBJ1-4
clone_size: .
d_call: .
v_call: TRBV5-1
cdr3_nt: TGCGCCAGCAGAGGGGATGGTGGAAAACTGTTTTTT
cdr3_aa: CASRGDGGKLFF

j_call: TRBJ2-1
clone_size: .
d_call: TRBD2
v_call: TRBV5-1
cdr3_nt: TGCGCCAGCAGCCTGACTAGCGGGGGTGGAAATGAGCAGTTCTTC
cdr3_aa: CASSLTSGGGNEQFF

j_call: TRBJ2-7
clone_size: .
d_call: .
v_call: TRBV7-8
cdr3_nt: TGTGCCAGCAGCTACCTTAAGAGTAGAGGGACCTACGAGCAGTACTTC
cdr3_aa: CASSYLKSRGTYEQYF

j_call: TRBJ2-1
clone_size: .
d_call: .
v_call: TRBV11-3
cdr3_nt: TGTGCCAGCAGCCCCTCGGAGGAGCAGTTCTTC
cdr3_aa: CASSPSEEQFF

j_call: TRBJ1-2
clone_size: .
d_call: .
v_call: TRBV29-1
cdr3_nt: TGCAGCGTTGAAATCGGGGGGCGAGGCTACACCTTC
cdr3_aa: CSVEIGGRGYTF

j_call: TRBJ1-1
clone_size: .
d_call: TRBD1
v_call: TRBV2
cdr3_nt: TGTGCCAGCACACGGACAGGGCATATGAACACTGAAGCTTTCTTT
cdr3_aa: CASTRTGHMNTEAFF

j_call: TRBJ2-1
clone_size: once
d_call: TRBD2
v_call: TRBV2
cdr3_nt: TGTGCCAGCAGTGATCGGACTAGCGGGAGCAAGTTCTTC
cdr3_aa: CASSDRTSGSKFF

j_call: TRBJ2-7
clone_size: .
d_call: TRBD1
v_call: TRBV5-1
cdr3_nt: TGCGCCAGCAGCGCTGGGACAGGGAGCTACGAGCAGTACTTC
cdr3_aa: CASSAGTGSYEQYF

j_call: TRBJ2-7
clone_size: .
d_call: TRBD1
v_call: TRBV25-1
cdr3_nt: TGTGCCAGCAGCAGGGGGCCGTCATCGAAGCAGTACTTC
cdr3_aa: CASSRGPSSKQYF

j_call: TRBJ2-1
clone_size: .
d_call: TRBD2
v_call: TRBV3-1/TRBV3-2
cdr3_nt: TGTGCCAGCAGCCAAGGTCCGGGGGGCTACAATGAGCAGTTCTTC
cdr3_aa: CASSQGPGGYNEQFF